This TCR beta chain was sequenced during a study of cytomegalovirus exposure and HLA in healthy donors. Study observations and caveats: Reports showed the classifier diagnosing cytomegalovirus status with high specificity and sensitivity. The study recorded some 160 TCR beta chains that were cytomegalovirus-associated. Upon later analysis, HLA-associated TCR beta chains proved more clonally expanded than other, equally common chains.

Germline-derived CDR1 and CDR2 are GTSNPN and SVGIG (reference sequence). This CDR3 has 14 residues. Unmatched junction bases numbered 10, after V lost 2 bases and J lost 13 bases. A word on this clone: The antigen remains unidentified.

Primers for the PCR totalled 60 Vbeta and 13 Jbeta. This table comes from immunoSEQ multiplex PCR, and its TCRdb copy is limited to in-frame clones, with some not included. The sample includes roughly 52,000 clones, roughly 60% of them seen just once. The specimen sequenced was PBMCs. The V and J genes are TRBV30 and TRBJ1-6, with TRBD1 matching 8 bases. This receptor was obtained from a human donor in good health. CDR3 in amino acids: CAWSPPGQAFPLHF. CDR3 nucleotide sequence: TGTGCCTGGAGTCCCCCGGGACAGGCATTCCCCCTCCACTTT.